Below, one T cell receptor beta chain is given with its context. Sequencing ends 3 residues short of the CDR3 end; the germline J gene provides the rest. The V gene's germline CDR1 is ENHRY and CDR2 SYGVKD. V shed 6 bases and J shed 0 bases, with 15 bases lying between them. This CDR3 has 16 residues. The nonmyeloablative bone marrow transplants came from related graft donors, with transient mixed chimerism. TCRdb's table, derived via immunoSEQ multiplex PCR, lists solely in-frame clones and lacks some. The repertoire table contains about 23,000 clones. The source of the sample is a study of Tregs in tolerant kidney transplant recipients.

The source is a human patient who received a combined kidney and bone marrow transplant. The graft donor may have contributed some T cells. The sequences come from CD4+ T cells from blood (PBMCs), collected 6 months after the transplant. The rearrangement links TRBV10-3 to TRBJ1-3, with a tentative D call TRBD1 (6 bases). The CDR3 DNA, read in part, is TGTGCCATCAGCTACGGACAGTTACTCTCTGGAAACACC. This encodes CAISYGQLLSGNT. The complete CDR3 sequence is CAISYGQLLSGNTIYF.